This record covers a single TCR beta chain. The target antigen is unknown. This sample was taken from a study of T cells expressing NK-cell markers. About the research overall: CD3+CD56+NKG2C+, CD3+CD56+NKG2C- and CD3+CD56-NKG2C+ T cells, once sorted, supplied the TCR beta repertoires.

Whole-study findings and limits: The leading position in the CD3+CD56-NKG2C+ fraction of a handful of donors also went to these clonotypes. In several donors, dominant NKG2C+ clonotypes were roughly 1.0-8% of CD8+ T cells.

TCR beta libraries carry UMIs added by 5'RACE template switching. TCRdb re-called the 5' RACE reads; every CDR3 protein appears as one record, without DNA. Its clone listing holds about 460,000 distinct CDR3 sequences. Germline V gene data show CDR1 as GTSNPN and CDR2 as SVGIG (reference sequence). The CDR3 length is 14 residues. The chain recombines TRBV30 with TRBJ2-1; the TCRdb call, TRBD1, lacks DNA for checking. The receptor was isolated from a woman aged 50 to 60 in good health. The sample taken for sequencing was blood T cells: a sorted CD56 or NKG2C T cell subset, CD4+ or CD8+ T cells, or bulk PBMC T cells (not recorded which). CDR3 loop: CAWSAGTSYNEQFF.